The 27 T cell receptor beta chains in this list originate from one sample, sequenced in a study of naive and memory T cell subsets. Amplification of ligated cDNA took four PCR rounds with SP2 and nested alpha and beta constant primers. TCRdb ran MiXCR on the 5' RACE reads and lists one entry per CDR3 protein. Of roughly 30,000 distinct CDR3 sequences in the sample, over 15% are singletons; the top ten hold 2.6%. An oligonucleotide containing a UMI was ligated to the 3' end of TCR cDNA. The source is a female donor in good health.

This clonotype was picked up many times. At one of its ends the junction is not consistent with the germline gene, which may arise from a read error. The chain links TRBV6-5 to TRBJ2-5, with D perhaps being TRBD1 or TRBD2 (5 bases each). The germline CDR1 and CDR2 sequences are MNHEY and SVGAGI. This CDR3 spans 12 amino acids. CDR3 residues: CASSLLRDVWSF. The CDR3 DNA reads as TGTGCCAGCAGCCTGCTGAGGGACGTATGGAGTTTC.

The gene calls are TRBV20-1 and TRBJ1-5; no reliable D call. Germline assignment: CDR1 DFQATT and CDR2 SNEGSKA (reference sequence). The CDR3 is made up of 14 amino acids. V lost 4 bases and J lost 4, with 14 bases in between. CDR3 DNA: TGCAGTGCTAAGCCGGTGTCCCTTAATCAGCCCCAGCATTTT. This gives the protein CSAKPVSLNQPQHF.

This clonotype came up a few times. The chain joins TRBV29-1 to TRBJ2-5; TRBD1 matches 9 bases. This CDR3 has 13 amino acids. Germline V gives CDR1 SQVTM, CDR2 ANQGSEA. The V gene end was trimmed by 5 bases and the J gene end by 5 bases; junction bases not matched to a gene: 6. CDR3 loop: CSVRQGVGETQYF. The CDR3 coding sequence is TGCAGCGTTCGACAGGGGGTAGGGGAGACCCAGTACTTC. The full variable domain, its missing parts supplied by reference TRBV29-1 and TRBJ2-5, is SAVISQKPSRDICQRGTSLTIQCQVDSQVTMMFWYRQQPGQSLTLIATANQGSEATYESGFVIDKFPISRPNLTFSTLTVSNMSPEDSSIYLCSVRQGVGETQYFGPGTRLLVL.

A few counts support this clonotype. V usage is TRBV29-1 and J usage is TRBJ1-4; D is uncertain. Germline V lookup: CDR1 SQVTM, CDR2 ANQGSEA. Trimming stripped 7 bases from V and 0 bases from J, with 12 bases between. The CDR3 sequence is 14 residues long. The CDR3 DNA sequence: TGCAGCGCCAACGCAGGAGCAACTAATGAAAAACTGTTTTTT. Its protein is CSANAGATNEKLFF.

This clonotype showed up many times. V and J are TRBV20-1 and TRBJ1-1; maybe TRBD1 (6 bases). Trimming stripped 0 bases from V and 5 bases from J, with 19 bases between. There are 16 residues in the CDR3. In germline, CDR1 is DFQATT, CDR2 SNEGSKA (reference sequence). The CDR3 coding sequence is TGCAGTGCTAGAGATAGGAGCCAGGGGCCGAGGACTGAAGCTTTCTTT. This encodes CSARDRSQGPRTEAFF.

The genes are TRBV7-2 and TRBJ1-1; D gene uncertain. The germline V gene encodes CDR1 SGHTA and CDR2 FQGNSA. CDR3 length equals 12 residues. The V and J ends lost 7 bases and 5 bases respectively, with 11 bases between them. The CDR3 DNA is TGTGCCAGCACCCCGGTTGGAACTGAAGCTTTCTTT. The encoded protein is CASTPVGTEAFF.

This clonotype occurred many times. The V and J genes are TRBV27 and TRBJ2-7; D not certain. Between the trimmed V and J ends, which lost 5 bases and 3 bases, there was a span of 8 bases. Germline CDR1 reads MNHEY; CDR2 reads SMNVEV (reference sequence). This CDR3 has 12 residues. Here the CDR3 DNA reads TGTGCCAGCAGTATTGGTGGCTACGAGCAGTACTTC. Translated: CASSIGGYEQYF.

This clonotype showed up many times. The rearrangement joins TRBV18 to TRBJ2-1; TRBD2 aligns across 14 bases. V shed 2 bases, J shed 0 bases, and the junction held 6 bases outside the gene matches. CDR1 and CDR2 (germline): KGHSH, LQKENI. CDR3 length: 19 amino acids. For the CDR3, the DNA is TGTGCCAGCTCACCATTCCGGACTAGCGGGGGGAGCTCCTACAATGAGCAGTTCTTC. Its translation is CASSPFRTSGGSSYNEQFF.

The chain carries TRBV7-3 and TRBJ2-3; a weak D match, TRBD2 (6 bases). Trimming took off 0 bases at V and 5 bases at J, with 12 bases between the two ends. Germline assignment: CDR1 SGHTA and CDR2 FQGTGA. The CDR3 length is 15 residues. For the CDR3, the DNA is TGTGCCAGCAGCTTAACGGCGGGATGGGGAGATACGCAGTATTTT. Protein sequence: CASSLTAGWGDTQYF.

This clonotype was counted many times. The chain is built from TRBV20-1 and TRBJ1-6; 8 bases fit TRBD1. This CDR3 contains 19 residues. Germline CDR1 DFQATT, CDR2 SNEGSKA (reference sequence). Germline trimming cut 3 bases from V and 6 bases from J; bases unmatched to any gene: 19. The CDR3 nucleotides read TGCAGTGCTAGGTTACAGGGGGGCCCGGGCCTGGGGTCTAATTCACCCCTCCACTTT. This gives the protein CSARLQGGPGLGSNSPLHF.

By its share, this clonotype is medium-sized. The chain links TRBV18 to TRBJ1-6, with D tentatively TRBD1 (6 bases). The V and J ends lost 2 bases and 7 bases respectively, with 12 bases between them. Germline V lookup: CDR1 KGHSH, CDR2 LQKENI. This CDR3 is built from 15 residues. The CDR3 nucleotides are TGTGCCAGCTCACCAAACAGGGACCCAAATTCACCCCTCCACTTT. It specifies CASSPNRDPNSPLHF.

The V and J genes are TRBV12-3 or TRBV12-4 and TRBJ1-1; TRBD1 might be the D (5 bases). The CDR3 totals 13 residues. The V end lost 3 bases, the J end lost 7 bases, and 12 bases lay between the germline ends. The CDR3, as DNA: TGTGCCAGCAGTTTGGGAGGGGTGGGTGAAGCTTTCTTT. Its protein is CASSLGGVGEAFF.

The table lists this clonotype with a few counts. The rearrangement uses TRBV9 and TRBJ2-1; maybe TRBD1 (5 bases). The CDR3 consists of 14 residues. Germline CDR1 SGDLS, CDR2 YYNGEE. Between the trimmed V and J ends, which lost 3 bases and 4 bases, there was a span of 11 bases. CDR3 nucleotide sequence: TGTGCCAGCAGCGCAGACCAGGGATACAATGAGCAGTTCTTC. This codes for CASSADQGYNEQFF.

The chain employs TRBV6-1 and TRBJ1-1; no clear D gene. Germline loops: CDR1 MNHNS, CDR2 SASEGT. Trimming took off 4 bases at V and 2 bases at J, with 2 bases between the two ends. There are 11 residues in the CDR3. This chain's CDR3 is CASSGNTEAFF. The CDR3 nucleotides are TGTGCCAGCAGTGGCAACACTGAAGCTTTCTTT.

V usage is TRBV7-3 and J usage is TRBJ2-5; D is perhaps TRBD2 (7 bases). Trimming took 1 base from V and 3 from J, leaving 12 bases between them. CDR1 and CDR2 (germline): SGHTA, FQGTGA. This CDR3 contains 15 residues. The CDR3 here is CASSLRAGAKETQYF. The DNA of the CDR3 is TGTGCCAGCAGCTTAAGGGCGGGGGCAAAAGAGACCCAGTACTTC.

This clonotype was counted ten times or more. CDR3 DNA: TGTGCCAGCAGTCCATTCACGGGAGACTACGAGCAGTACTTC. As protein: CASSPFTGDYEQYF. J is TRBJ2-7 and V is TRBV6-5; TRBD2 is a possible D gene (6 bases). Trimming removed 5 bases at V and 3 bases at J, with 14 bases between. Per the germline V gene, CDR1 is MNHEY and CDR2 is SVGAGI. The CDR3 totals 14 residues.

This clonotype was found many times. The chain recombines TRBV29-1 with TRBJ2-5; 7 positions match TRBD1. J gave up 1 base and V 5 bases, and 7 bases lay outside the gene matches. The CDR3 has 14 amino acids. Germline V gives CDR1 SQVTM, CDR2 ANQGSEA. This chain's CDR3 is CSVPQGIFQETQYF. CDR3 nucleotide sequence: TGCAGCGTTCCACAGGGGATCTTCCAAGAGACCCAGTACTTC.

The rearrangement links TRBV13 to TRBJ2-1; 10 positions match TRBD2. The CDR3 consists of 17 residues. The V gene end was trimmed by 5 bases and the J gene end by 5 bases; junction bases not matched to a gene: 12. CDR1 is PRHDT and CDR2 is FYEKMQ in the germline V gene (reference sequence). The chain's CDR3 is CASSQLGASGGDNEQFF. The DNA of the CDR3 is TGTGCCAGCAGCCAGTTGGGGGCTAGCGGGGGCGACAATGAGCAGTTCTTC.

V and J are TRBV5-1 and TRBJ1-1; perhaps TRBD1 as D (5 bases). Trimming took 3 bases from V and 0 from J, leaving 9 bases between them. Looked up from germline, CDR1 is SGHRS and CDR2 is YFSETQ. The CDR3 totals 14 residues. CDR3 sequence reads: CASSSQVMNTEAFF. CDR3 coding DNA: TGCGCCAGCAGCTCACAGGTAATGAACACTGAAGCTTTCTTT.

Only a few counts were recorded for this clonotype. The V and J genes are TRBV20-1 and TRBJ1-4; no clear D. Germline lookup yields CDR1 DFQATT and CDR2 SNEGSKA (reference sequence). V was cut by 6 bases and J by 7 bases, with 12 bases left in between. This CDR3 is 12 amino acids long. CDR3 sequence (DNA): TGCAGTGCGCCCCTATTTGGTGAAAAACTGTTTTTT. Amino acid sequence: CSAPLFGEKLFF.

This clonotype was seen more than once but under ten times. The V gene is TRBV5-6, the J gene TRBJ1-5; weak D call: TRBD1 (6 bases). The germline gives CDR1 SGHDT, CDR2 YYEEEE. The CDR3 extends over 14 amino acids. The V gene lost 0 bases and the J gene lost 7 bases, with 11 bases spanning the gap. The CDR3 DNA sequence: TGTGCCAGCAGCTTGGGCAGGGGAGCACAGCCCCAGCATTTT. This codes for CASSLGRGAQPQHF.

This clonotype was seen only a few times. V gene TRBV6-5 combines with J gene TRBJ1-1; D unresolved. Germline V CDR1 and CDR2: MNHEY, SVGAGI. The CDR3 length is 14 residues. V gave up 1 base and J gave up 0 bases, with 6 bases separating them. The CDR3 spells CASSYLAVNTEAFF. As DNA, the CDR3 is TGTGCCAGCAGTTACTTGGCAGTGAACACTGAAGCTTTCTTT.

The V call is TRBV12-3 or TRBV12-4, the J call TRBJ1-1, with D perhaps TRBD1 (5 bases). V was shortened by 7 bases and J by 1 base, with 19 bases between the two germline ends. The CDR3 runs 16 residues. The CDR3 DNA reads as TGTGCCAGCAAAACGCCCCCGACAGCAGAGAACACTGAAGCTTTCTTT. As protein: CASKTPPTAENTEAFF.

The sample holds many counts of this clonotype. V gene TRBV5-4 combines with J gene TRBJ2-1; TRBD2 agrees at 9 bases. CDR1 and CDR2 from the germline V gene are SGHNT and YYREEE (reference sequence). The CDR3 is 16 residues long. J lost 6 bases, V lost 5 bases, and 12 bases had no gene match. CDR3 in DNA: TGTGCCAGCAGATCCGACTTTCGCGGGGGGGCCAATGAGCAGTTCTTC. Translating it yields CASRSDFRGGANEQFF.

The CDR3 spells CASSPAGAKNIQYF. In DNA, the CDR3 is TGTGCCAGCAGCCCGGCCGGAGCCAAAAACATTCAGTACTTC. The chain is built from TRBV7-2 and TRBJ2-4; D is undetermined. Germline V gives CDR1 SGHTA, CDR2 FQGNSA. V was trimmed by 5 bases and J by 0 bases, leaving 8 bases between them. CDR3 length: 14 amino acids.

This clonotype has just a few counts. The genes are TRBV9 and TRBJ2-3; possibly TRBD1 for D (8 bases). The CDR3 contains 17 residues. V was cut by 4 bases and J by 8 bases, with 26 bases left in between. Germline V gene lookup returns CDR1 SGDLS and CDR2 YYNGEE. The CDR3 DNA reads TGTGCCAGCAGCCAAGACCACGGACAGGGAGGGGTATCTACGCAGTATTTT. Encoded protein: CASSQDHGQGGVSTQYF. The full variable domain, with the rest looked up from reference TRBV9 and TRBJ2-3, is DSGVTQTPKHLITATGQRVTLRCSPRSGDLSVYWYQQSLDQGLQFLIQYYNGEERAKGNILERFSAQQFPDLHSELNLSSLELGDSALYFCASSQDHGQGGVSTQYFGPGTRLTVL.

This clonotype occurred many times. The genes are TRBV6-5 and TRBJ1-1; D gene unclear. Germline CDR1 reads MNHEY; CDR2 reads SVGAGI. The germline V and J ends were trimmed by 7 bases and 8 bases, with 20 bases remaining between them. This CDR3 comprises 14 residues. CDR3 coding DNA: TGTGCCAGCAATCGATACGAGGCGTCCGCGGAAGCTTTCTTT. This sequence encodes CASNRYEASAEAFF.